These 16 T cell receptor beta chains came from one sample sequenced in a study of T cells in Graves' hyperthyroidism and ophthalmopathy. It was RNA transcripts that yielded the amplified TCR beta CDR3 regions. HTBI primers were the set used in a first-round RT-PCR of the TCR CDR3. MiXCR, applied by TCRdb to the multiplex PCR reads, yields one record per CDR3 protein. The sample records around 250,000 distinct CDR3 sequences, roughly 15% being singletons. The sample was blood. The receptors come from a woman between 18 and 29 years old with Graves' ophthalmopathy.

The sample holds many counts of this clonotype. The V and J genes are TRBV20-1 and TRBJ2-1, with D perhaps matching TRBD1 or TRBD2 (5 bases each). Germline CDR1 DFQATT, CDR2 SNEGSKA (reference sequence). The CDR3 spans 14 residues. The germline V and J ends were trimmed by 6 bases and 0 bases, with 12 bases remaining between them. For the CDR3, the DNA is TGCAGTGCCACGGGACCGAACTCCTACAATGAGCAGTTCTTC. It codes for CSATGPNSYNEQFF.

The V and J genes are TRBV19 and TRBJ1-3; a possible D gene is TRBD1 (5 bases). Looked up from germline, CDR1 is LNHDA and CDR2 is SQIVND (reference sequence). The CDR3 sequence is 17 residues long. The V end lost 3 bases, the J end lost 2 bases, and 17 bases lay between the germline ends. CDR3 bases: TGTGCCAGTAGTATTTCCGGCCGACAGCCAACTGGAAACACCATATATTTT. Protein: CASSISGRQPTGNTIYF.

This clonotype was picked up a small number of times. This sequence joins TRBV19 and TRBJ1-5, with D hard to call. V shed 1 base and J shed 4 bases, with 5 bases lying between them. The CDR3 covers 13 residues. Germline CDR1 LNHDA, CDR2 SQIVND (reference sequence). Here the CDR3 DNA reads TGTGCCAGTAGTATAGGGATGAATCAGCCCCAGCATTTT. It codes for CASSIGMNQPQHF.

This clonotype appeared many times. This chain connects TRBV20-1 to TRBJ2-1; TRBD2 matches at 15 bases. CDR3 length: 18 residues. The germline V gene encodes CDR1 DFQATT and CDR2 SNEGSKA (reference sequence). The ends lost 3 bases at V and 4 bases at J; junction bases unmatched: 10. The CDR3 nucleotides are TGCAGTGCTAGGGGGGGGACTAGCGGGAGGAAATTATACAATGAGCAGTTCTTC. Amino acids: CSARGGTSGRKLYNEQFF.

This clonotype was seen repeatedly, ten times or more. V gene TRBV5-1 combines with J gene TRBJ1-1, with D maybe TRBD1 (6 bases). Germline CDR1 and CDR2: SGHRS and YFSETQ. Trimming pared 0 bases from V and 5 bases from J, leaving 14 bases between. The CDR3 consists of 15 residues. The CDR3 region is CASSLAGGGQTEAFF. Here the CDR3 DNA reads TGCGCCAGCAGCTTGGCGGGGGGCGGGCAAACTGAAGCTTTCTTT.

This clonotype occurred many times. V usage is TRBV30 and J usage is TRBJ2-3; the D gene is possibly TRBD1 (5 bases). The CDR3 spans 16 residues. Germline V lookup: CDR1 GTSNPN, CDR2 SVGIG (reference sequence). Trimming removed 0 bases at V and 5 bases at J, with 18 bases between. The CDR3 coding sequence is TGTGCCTGGAGTGTACTGGGCAGGGTTAGGGAAGATACGCAGTATTTT. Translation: CAWSVLGRVREDTQYF.

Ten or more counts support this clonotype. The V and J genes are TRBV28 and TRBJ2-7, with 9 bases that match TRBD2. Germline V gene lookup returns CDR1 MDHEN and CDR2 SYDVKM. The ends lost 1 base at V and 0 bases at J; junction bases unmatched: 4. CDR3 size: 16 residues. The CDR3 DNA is TGTGCCAGCAGTTTATTGGGTAGCGGGAGCTCCTACGAGCAGTACTTC. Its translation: CASSLLGSGSSYEQYF.

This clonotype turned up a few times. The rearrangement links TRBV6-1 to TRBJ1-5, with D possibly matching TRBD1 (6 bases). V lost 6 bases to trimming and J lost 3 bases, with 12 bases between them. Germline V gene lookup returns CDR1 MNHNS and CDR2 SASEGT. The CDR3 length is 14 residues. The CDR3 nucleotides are TGTGCCAGCAGCCGGGGACATACCAATCAGCCCCAGCATTTT. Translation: CASSRGHTNQPQHF.

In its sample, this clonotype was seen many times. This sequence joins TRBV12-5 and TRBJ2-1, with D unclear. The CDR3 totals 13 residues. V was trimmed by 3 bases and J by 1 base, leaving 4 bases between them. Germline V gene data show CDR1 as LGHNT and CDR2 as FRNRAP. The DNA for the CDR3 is TGTGCTAGTGGTTTAACTTCCTACAATGAGCAGTTCTTC. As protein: CASGLTSYNEQFF.

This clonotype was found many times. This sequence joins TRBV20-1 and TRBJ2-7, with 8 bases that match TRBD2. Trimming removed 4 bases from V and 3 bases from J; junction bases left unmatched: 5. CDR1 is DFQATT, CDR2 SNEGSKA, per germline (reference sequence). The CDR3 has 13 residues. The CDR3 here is CSAIQGLDYEQYF. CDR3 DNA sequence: TGCAGTGCTATCCAGGGACTAGACTACGAGCAGTACTTC.

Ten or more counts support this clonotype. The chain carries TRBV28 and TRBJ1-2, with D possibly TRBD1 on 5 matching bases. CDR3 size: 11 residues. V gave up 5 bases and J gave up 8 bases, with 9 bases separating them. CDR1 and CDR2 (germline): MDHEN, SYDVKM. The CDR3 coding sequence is TGTGCCAGCAGTCCCGGGGCAGGCTACACCTTC. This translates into CASSPGAGYTF.

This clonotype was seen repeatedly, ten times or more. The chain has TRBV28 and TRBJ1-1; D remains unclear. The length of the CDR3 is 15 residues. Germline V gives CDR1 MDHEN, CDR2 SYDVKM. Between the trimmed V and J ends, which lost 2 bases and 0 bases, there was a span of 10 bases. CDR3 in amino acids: CASSLGHSMNTEAFF. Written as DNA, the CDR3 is TGTGCCAGCAGTTTAGGCCACTCAATGAACACTGAAGCTTTCTTT.

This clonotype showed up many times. The CDR3 spells CASSFPGGEEPQHF. The CDR3 coding sequence is TGTGCCAGCAGTTTTCCGGGGGGCGAGGAGCCCCAGCATTTT. The chain employs TRBV28 and TRBJ1-5, with D possibly TRBD1 on 6 matching bases. Germline CDR1 and CDR2: MDHEN and SYDVKM. Trimming shortened V by 3 bases and J by 8 bases, and 14 bases separated the two germline ends. The CDR3 is made up of 14 amino acids.

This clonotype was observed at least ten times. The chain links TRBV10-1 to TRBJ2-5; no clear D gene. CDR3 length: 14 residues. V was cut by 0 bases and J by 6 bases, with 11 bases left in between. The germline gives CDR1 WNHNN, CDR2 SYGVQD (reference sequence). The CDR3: CASSESNGLQTQYF. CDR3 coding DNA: TGCGCCAGCAGTGAGTCGAACGGGCTGCAGACCCAGTACTTC.

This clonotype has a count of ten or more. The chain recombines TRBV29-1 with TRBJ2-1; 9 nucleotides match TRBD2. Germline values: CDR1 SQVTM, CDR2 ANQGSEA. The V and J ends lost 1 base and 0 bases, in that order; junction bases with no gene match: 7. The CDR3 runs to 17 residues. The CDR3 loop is CSVEGPTSGLSYNEQFF. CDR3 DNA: TGCAGCGTTGAAGGTCCGACTAGCGGACTCTCCTACAATGAGCAGTTCTTC.

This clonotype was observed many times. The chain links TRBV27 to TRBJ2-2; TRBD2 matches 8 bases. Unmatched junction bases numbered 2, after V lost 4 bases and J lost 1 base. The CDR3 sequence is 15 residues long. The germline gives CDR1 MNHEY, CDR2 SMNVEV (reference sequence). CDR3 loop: CASSSLAVNTGELFF. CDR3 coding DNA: TGTGCCAGCAGTTCACTAGCGGTGAACACCGGGGAGCTGTTTTTT.